The clone carrying this TCR beta chain was counted a few times. Its antigen is unknown. Per the study methods: Patient CD8+ clones above 1% seldom matched published virus-specific TCRB sequences. TCRdb's table, derived via immunoSEQ multiplex PCR, lists solely in-frame clones and lacks some. V and J calls plus clone size are reproduced from that table; the DNA served to infer D and trimming. The sample lists some 18,000 clones; around 80% were seen once. This specimen comes from a study of somatic mutations in cytotoxic T cells in rheumatoid arthritis. Study findings and constraints: Increasing age coincided with elevated CD8+ clonality among rheumatoid arthritis patients, though not among healthy controls.

Positive magnetic bead selection isolated CD4+ and CD8+ cells, and flow cytometry checked purity. The specimen sequenced was CD8+ T cells sorted from blood. This sequence originates from an adult with rheumatoid arthritis.

DNA of the CDR3: TGTGCCAGCAGCCCCCCCTGGGGAACTGAAGCTTTCTTT. This translates into CASSPPWGTEAFF. The genes are TRBV9 and TRBJ1-1; D gene uncertain. V lost 4 bases and J lost 5, with 12 bases in between. Germline V gene lookup returns CDR1 SGDLS and CDR2 YYNGEE. This CDR3 has 13 amino acids.